The next 4 T cell receptor beta chains were all read from a single sample in a study of shared clonotypes between healthy human individuals. Naive CD8 isolation took CD45RO-negative cells positively selected for CCR7 and excluded terminally differentiated effector memory CD45RA+ cells. Using immunoSEQ multiplex PCR, the repertoire was profiled, and TCRdb retains in-frame clones only, with some absent. Here the sample spans about 2.1 million clones, over 85% being singletons. The sample was naive CD8+ T cells from PBMCs. These receptors all come from a man aged 18 to 29 in good health. Some clones in this sample may be carry-over from other donors' samples.

The chain is built from TRBV27 and TRBJ2-1; TRBD2 agrees at 12 bases. The germline V gene has CDR1 MNHEY and CDR2 SMNVEV (reference sequence). The junction had 9 bases not matched to a gene; V was cut back by 8 bases and J by 7 bases. The CDR3 contains 15 residues. The CDR3 DNA follows: TGTGCCAGCGGACTAGCGGGGTCAGGAGGGAATGAGCAGTTCTTC. Amino acids: CASGLAGSGGNEQFF.

This rearrangement joins TRBV27 to TRBJ1-1, with TRBD1 matching over 8 bases. The germline CDR1 and CDR2 sequences are MNHEY and SMNVEV (reference sequence). V shed 7 bases and J 0 bases; nucleotides not matched to a gene: 7. CDR3 size: 15 residues. For the CDR3, the DNA is TGTGCCAGCAAAGGGACAGGCGGTATGAACACTGAAGCTTTCTTT. Encoded protein: CASKGTGGMNTEAFF.

The chain carries TRBV4-1 and TRBJ2-7, with TRBD1 matching 7 bases. V lost 3 bases to trimming and J lost 3 bases; unmatched junction nucleotides: 8. This CDR3 spans 15 amino acids. The V gene's germline CDR1 is MGHRA and CDR2 YSYEKL. As DNA, the CDR3 is TGCGCCAGCAGCCACCCCCCGGGACAGAACTACGAGCAGTACTTC. This translates into CASSHPPGQNYEQYF.

The chain carries TRBV4-3 and TRBJ2-1, with 7 bases matching TRBD1. The CDR3 sequence is 14 residues long. The trim removed 4 bases at V and 4 bases at J, leaving 4 bases unmatched. The germline gives CDR1 LGHNA, CDR2 YSLEER. In nucleotides, the CDR3 is TGCGCCAGCAGCCCCGACAGGGAGTACAATGAGCAGTTCTTC. Residues: CASSPDREYNEQFF.